The entry that follows covers one T cell receptor (beta chain) sequence. Its antigen is as yet unknown. Conversion of TCR transcripts into cDNA relied on 5'RACE template switching, which added a universal primer site and UMIs. TCRdb independently ran MiXCR on the 5' RACE reads; one entry per CDR3 protein. The table includes 200,000 to 250,000 distinct CDR3 sequences, 6.9% detected once. This entry belongs to a study of T cells after yellow fever vaccination. Across the whole study: For low cell numbers, libraries were made with SMART-Seq v4 Ultra Low Input.

Study findings and constraints: Weaker overall, the secondary response nonetheless peaked faster (day 5 versus 15). Abundant bulk-derived clonotypes could contaminate FACS-sorted repertoires.

CDR3 size: 12 residues. Germline trimming cut 2 bases from V and 6 bases from J; bases unmatched to any gene: 2. Germline V CDR1 and CDR2: DFQATT, SNEGSKA (reference sequence). The V and J genes are TRBV20-1 and TRBJ2-7; 9 bases align to TRBD1. This sample comprised CD4+ T cells sorted from PBMCs, obtained 15 days after the yellow fever booster vaccination. The sequence derives from a man aged 25-40 years who received the YFV17D yellow fever vaccine. In DNA, the CDR3 is TGCAGTGCTAGATTGGACAGGGGCGAGCAGTACTTC. This gives the protein CSARLDRGEQYF.